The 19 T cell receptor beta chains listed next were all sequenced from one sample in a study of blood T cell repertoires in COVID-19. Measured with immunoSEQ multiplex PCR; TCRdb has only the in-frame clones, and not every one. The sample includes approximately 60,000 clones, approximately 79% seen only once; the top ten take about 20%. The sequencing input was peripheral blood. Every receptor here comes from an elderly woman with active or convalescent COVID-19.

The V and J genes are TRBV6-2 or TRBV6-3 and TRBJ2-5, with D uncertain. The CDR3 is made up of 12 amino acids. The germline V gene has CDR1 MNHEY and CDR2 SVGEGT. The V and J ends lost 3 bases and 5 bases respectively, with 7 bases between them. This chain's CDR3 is CASSYSFETQYF. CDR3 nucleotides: TGTGCCAGCAGTTATAGCTTTGAGACCCAGTACTTC.

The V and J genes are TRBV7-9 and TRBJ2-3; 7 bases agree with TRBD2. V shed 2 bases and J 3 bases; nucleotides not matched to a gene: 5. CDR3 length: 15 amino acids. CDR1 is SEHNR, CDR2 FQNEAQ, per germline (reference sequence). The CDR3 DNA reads TGTGCCAGCAGCTTAATTGCGGGGGAAACAGATACGCAGTATTTT. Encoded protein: CASSLIAGETDTQYF. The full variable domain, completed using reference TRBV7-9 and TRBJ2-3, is DTGVSQNPRHKITKRGQNVTFRCDPISEHNRLYWYRQTLGQGPEFLTYFQNEAQLEKSRLLSDRFSAERPKGSFSTLEIQRTEQGDSAMYLCASSLIAGETDTQYFGPGTRLTVL.

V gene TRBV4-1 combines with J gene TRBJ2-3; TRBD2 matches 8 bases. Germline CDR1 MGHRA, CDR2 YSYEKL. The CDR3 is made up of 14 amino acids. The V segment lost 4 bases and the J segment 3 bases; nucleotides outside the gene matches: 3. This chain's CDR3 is CASSRGLETDTQYF. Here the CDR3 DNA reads TGCGCCAGCAGCCGGGGACTAGAAACAGATACGCAGTATTTT.

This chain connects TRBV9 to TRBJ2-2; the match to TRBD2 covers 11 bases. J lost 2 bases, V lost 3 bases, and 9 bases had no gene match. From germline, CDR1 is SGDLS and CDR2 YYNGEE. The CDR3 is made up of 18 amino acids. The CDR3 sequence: CASSEGLAGGTNTGELFF. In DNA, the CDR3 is TGTGCCAGCAGCGAGGGGCTAGCGGGGGGTACCAACACCGGGGAGCTGTTTTTT.

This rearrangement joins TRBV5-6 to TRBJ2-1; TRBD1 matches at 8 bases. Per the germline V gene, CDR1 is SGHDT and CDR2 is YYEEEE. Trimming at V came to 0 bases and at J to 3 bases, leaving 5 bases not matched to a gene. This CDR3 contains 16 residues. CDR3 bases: TGTGCCAGCAGCTTGGAGAGCAGGGGGCTCTACAATGAGCAGTTCTTC. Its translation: CASSLESRGLYNEQFF.

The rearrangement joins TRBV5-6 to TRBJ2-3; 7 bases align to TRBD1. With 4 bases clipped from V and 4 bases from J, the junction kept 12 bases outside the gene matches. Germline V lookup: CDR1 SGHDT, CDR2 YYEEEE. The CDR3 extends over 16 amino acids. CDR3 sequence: CASSAMTGIGADTQYF. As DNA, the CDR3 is TGTGCCAGCAGCGCTATGACAGGGATTGGGGCAGATACGCAGTATTTT.

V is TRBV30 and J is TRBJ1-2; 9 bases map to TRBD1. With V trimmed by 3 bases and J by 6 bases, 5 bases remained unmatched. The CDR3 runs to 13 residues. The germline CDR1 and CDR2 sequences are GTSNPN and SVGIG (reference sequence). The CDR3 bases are TGTGCCTGGAGCGTGGGACAGGGAAATGGCTACACCTTC. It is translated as CAWSVGQGNGYTF.

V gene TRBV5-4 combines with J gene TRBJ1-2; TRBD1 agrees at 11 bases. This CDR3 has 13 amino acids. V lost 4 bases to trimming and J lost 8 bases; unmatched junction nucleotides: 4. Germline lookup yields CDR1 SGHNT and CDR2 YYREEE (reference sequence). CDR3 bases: TGTGCCAGCAGCCAGGGACAGGGGGTAGGCTACACCTTC. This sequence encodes CASSQGQGVGYTF.

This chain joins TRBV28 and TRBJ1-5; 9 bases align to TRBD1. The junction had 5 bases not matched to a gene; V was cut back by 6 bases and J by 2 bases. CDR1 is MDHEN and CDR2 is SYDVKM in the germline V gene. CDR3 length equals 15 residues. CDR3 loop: CASRTGGSGNQPQHF. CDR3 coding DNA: TGTGCCAGCAGAACAGGGGGCTCGGGCAATCAGCCCCAGCATTTT.

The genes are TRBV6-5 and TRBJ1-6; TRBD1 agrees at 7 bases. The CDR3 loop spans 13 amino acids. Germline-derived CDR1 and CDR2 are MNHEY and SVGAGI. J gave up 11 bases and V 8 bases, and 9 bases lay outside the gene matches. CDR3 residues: CASYRQGPAPLHF. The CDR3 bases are TGTGCCAGCTATAGACAGGGACCAGCACCCCTCCACTTT.

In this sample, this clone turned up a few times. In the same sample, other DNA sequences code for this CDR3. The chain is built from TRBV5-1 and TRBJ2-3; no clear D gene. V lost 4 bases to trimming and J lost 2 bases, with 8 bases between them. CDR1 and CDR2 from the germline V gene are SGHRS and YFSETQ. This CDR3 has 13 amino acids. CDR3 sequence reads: CASSPGYTDTQYF. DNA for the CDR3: TGCGCCAGCAGCCCCGGGTACACAGATACGCAGTATTTT.

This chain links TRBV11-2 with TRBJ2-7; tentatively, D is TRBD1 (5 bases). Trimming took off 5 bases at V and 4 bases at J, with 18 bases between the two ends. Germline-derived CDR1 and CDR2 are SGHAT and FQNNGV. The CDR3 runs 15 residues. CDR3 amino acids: CASSLLPTETYEQYF. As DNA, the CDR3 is TGTGCCAGCAGCCTATTACCGACAGAAACATACGAGCAGTACTTC.

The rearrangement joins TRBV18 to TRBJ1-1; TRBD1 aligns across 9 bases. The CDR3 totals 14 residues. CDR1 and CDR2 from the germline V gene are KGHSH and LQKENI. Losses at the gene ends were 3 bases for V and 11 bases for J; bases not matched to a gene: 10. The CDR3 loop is CASSPTGGDYPAFF. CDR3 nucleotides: TGTGCCAGCTCACCGACAGGGGGAGATTATCCGGCTTTCTTT.

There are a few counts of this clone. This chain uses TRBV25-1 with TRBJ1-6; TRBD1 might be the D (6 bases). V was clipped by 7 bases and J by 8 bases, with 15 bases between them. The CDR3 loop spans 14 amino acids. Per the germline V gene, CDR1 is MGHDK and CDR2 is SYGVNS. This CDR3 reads CASTEGGGDSPLHF. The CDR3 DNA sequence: TGTGCCAGCACGGAGGGGGGGGGTGATTCACCCCTCCACTTT.

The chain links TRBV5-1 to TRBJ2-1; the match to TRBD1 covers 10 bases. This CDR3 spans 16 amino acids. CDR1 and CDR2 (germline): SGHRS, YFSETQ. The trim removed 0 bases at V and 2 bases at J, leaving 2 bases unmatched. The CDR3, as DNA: TGCGCCAGCAGCTTGGTGGGACAGGGGACCTACAATGAGCAGTTCTTC. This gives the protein CASSLVGQGTYNEQFF. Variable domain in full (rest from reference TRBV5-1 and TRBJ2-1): KAGVTQTPRYLIKTRGQQVTLSCSPISGHRSVSWYQQTPGQGLQFLFEYFSETQRNKGNFPGRFSGRQFSNSRSEMNVSTLELGDSALYLCASSLVGQGTYNEQFFGPGTRLTVL.

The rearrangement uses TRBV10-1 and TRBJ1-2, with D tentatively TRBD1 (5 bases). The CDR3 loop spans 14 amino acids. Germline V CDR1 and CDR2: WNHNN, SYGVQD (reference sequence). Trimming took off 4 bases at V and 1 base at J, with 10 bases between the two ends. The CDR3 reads CASSGREVNYGYTF. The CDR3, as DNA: TGCGCCAGCAGTGGCAGGGAGGTTAACTATGGCTACACCTTC.

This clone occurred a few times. This CDR3 reads CASSLGQGWSNYGYTF. CDR3 in DNA: TGTGCCAGCAGCCTAGGGCAGGGGTGGTCCAACTATGGCTACACCTTC. This chain joins TRBV14 and TRBJ1-2; D might be TRBD1 (6 bases). Germline CDR1 and CDR2: SGHDN and FVKESK. The CDR3 runs to 16 residues. V gave up 4 bases and J gave up 2 bases, with 17 bases separating them.

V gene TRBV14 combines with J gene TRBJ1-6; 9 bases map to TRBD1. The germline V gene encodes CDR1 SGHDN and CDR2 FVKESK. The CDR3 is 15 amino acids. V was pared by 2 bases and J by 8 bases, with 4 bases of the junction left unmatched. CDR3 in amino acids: CASSQRQGEDSPLHF. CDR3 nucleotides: TGTGCCAGCAGCCAAAGACAGGGGGAAGATTCACCCCTCCACTTT. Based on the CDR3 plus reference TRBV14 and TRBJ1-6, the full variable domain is EAGVTQFPSHSVIEKGQTVTLRCDPISGHDNLYWYRRVMGKEIKFLLHFVKESKQDESGMPNNRFLAERTGGTYSTLKVQPAELEDSGVYFCASSQRQGEDSPLHFGNGTRLTVT.

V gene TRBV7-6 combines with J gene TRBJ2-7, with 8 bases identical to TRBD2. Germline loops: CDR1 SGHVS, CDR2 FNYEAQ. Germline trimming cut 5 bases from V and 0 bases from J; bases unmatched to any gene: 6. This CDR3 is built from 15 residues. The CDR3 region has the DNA TGTGCCAGCAGCCTCAGCGGGGGTAACTCCTACGAGCAGTACTTC. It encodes CASSLSGGNSYEQYF.